In this sample, the clone carrying this T cell receptor (beta chain) turned up a few times. This CDR3 spans 16 amino acids. The V end lost 1 base, the J end lost 2 bases, and 14 bases lay between the germline ends. Germline V gene sequence: CDR1 KGHSH, CDR2 LQKENI. Here immunoSEQ multiplex PCR was the method, and the copy in TCRdb shows in-frame clones only, minus some. This repertoire shows under 35,000 clones, roughly nine tenths found once; its top ten account for almost 8%. This entry is derived from a study of T cell changes during pregnancy in multiple sclerosis. The rearrangement links TRBV18 to TRBJ1-1; D remains ambiguous. This sequence originates from a female donor with multiple sclerosis, enrolled in a pregnancy study. Sequenced material: CD8+ T cells from peripheral blood mononuclear cells, taken before pregnancy. CDR3 loop: CASSPLITEINTEAFF. The CDR3 DNA follows: TGTGCCAGCTCACCACTCATAACAGAAATAAACACTGAAGCTTTCTTT.